Following are 23 T cell receptor beta chains from one sample sequenced in a study of blood T cell repertoires in COVID-19. This table comes from immunoSEQ multiplex PCR, and its TCRdb copy is limited to in-frame clones, with some not included. The sample lists some 120,000 clones; 74% were seen once. Sequenced material: peripheral blood. The receptor set was obtained from a man aged 55 to 69 with acute or convalescent COVID-19.

The V and J genes are TRBV5-1 and TRBJ1-1; D not resolved. V was pared by 4 bases and J by 1 base, with 11 bases between. Germline lookup yields CDR1 SGHRS and CDR2 YFSETQ. This CDR3 region has 14 residues. The CDR3: CASSLARGNTEAFF. CDR3 DNA: TGCGCCAGCAGCCTAGCACGGGGGAACACTGAAGCTTTCTTT.

The V gene is TRBV5-1, the J gene TRBJ2-7; TRBD1 is a possible D gene (5 bases). This CDR3 has 14 amino acids. CDR1 and CDR2 from the germline V gene are SGHRS and YFSETQ. V lost 0 bases and J lost 2, with 9 bases in between. This CDR3 reads CASSLGGRTYEQYF. Written as DNA, the CDR3 is TGCGCCAGCAGCTTGGGGGGCCGTACCTACGAGCAGTACTTC.

The table lists this clone with a few counts. The chain joins TRBV7-9 to TRBJ1-1; D gene unclear. CDR1 is SEHNR, CDR2 FQNEAQ, per germline (reference sequence). The CDR3 sequence is 15 residues long. V gave up 3 bases and J gave up 1 base, with 12 bases separating them. This chain's CDR3 is CASSFHRGGNTEAFF. For the CDR3, the DNA is TGTGCCAGCAGCTTTCATCGGGGTGGGAACACTGAAGCTTTCTTT.

This clone was seen once. V and J are TRBV5-8 and TRBJ1-3, with D maybe TRBD1 (6 bases). This CDR3 contains 15 residues. Per germline, CDR1 SGHTS and CDR2 YDEGEE. V was clipped by 9 bases and J by 2 bases, with 18 bases between them. The CDR3 region has the DNA TGTGCCACAGGACTGTACAGGGTACCTGGAAACACCATATATTTT. Amino acids: CATGLYRVPGNTIYF.

The chain joins TRBV5-1 to TRBJ2-1; D may be TRBD1 (6 bases). The germline CDR1 and CDR2 sequences are SGHRS and YFSETQ. The CDR3 totals 16 residues. V gave up 2 bases and J gave up 4 bases, with 16 bases separating them. The CDR3 region is CASSFKISGAYNEQFF. The CDR3 region has the DNA TGCGCCAGCAGCTTCAAAATCTCAGGGGCTTACAATGAGCAGTTCTTC.

The V gene is TRBV28, the J gene TRBJ1-3; TRBD1 is a possible D gene (5 bases). Trimming pared 4 bases from V and 4 bases from J, leaving 17 bases between. This CDR3 is 16 amino acids long. Germline lookup yields CDR1 MDHEN and CDR2 SYDVKM. CDR3 DNA: TGTGCCAGCAGTTCCCCGGGGGGGACGTTGGGAAACACCATATATTTT. Amino acids: CASSSPGGTLGNTIYF.

The chain has TRBV6-5 and TRBJ1-2; D is possibly TRBD1 (6 bases). V shed 2 bases and J shed 10 bases, with 11 bases lying between them. Germline CDR1 MNHEY, CDR2 SVGAGI. The CDR3 is made up of 12 amino acids. The CDR3 nucleotides read TGTGCCAGCAGTTACGATGGGGGCCCCTACACCTTC. Protein sequence: CASSYDGGPYTF.

This clone was detected a few times. This chain joins TRBV3-1 (or the pseudogene TRBV3-2) and TRBJ1-5; 8 nucleotides align to TRBD1. V shed 5 bases, J shed 5 bases, and the junction held 8 bases outside the gene matches. Germline values: CDR1 LGHDT, CDR2 YNNKEL (reference sequence). The CDR3 loop spans 15 amino acids. CDR3 DNA sequence: TGTGCCAGCAGCTTTCGACAGGGGTTGGATCAGCCCCAGCATTTT. It codes for CASSFRQGLDQPQHF.

The CDR3, as DNA: TGTGCCAGCAGCCCAGACACAGGGGGTTGGACTGAAGCTTTCTTT. Its protein is CASSPDTGGWTEAFF. The gene calls are TRBV11-2 and TRBJ1-1; 8 bases map to TRBD1. The CDR3 length is 15 residues. The ends lost 5 bases at V and 5 bases at J; junction bases unmatched: 10. Germline loops: CDR1 SGHAT, CDR2 FQNNGV.

The table lists this clone with a count of one. The chain joins TRBV6-5 to TRBJ1-2, with 9 bases that match TRBD1. The V segment lost 6 bases and the J segment 7 bases; nucleotides outside the gene matches: 6. The CDR3 runs 13 residues. From germline, CDR1 is MNHEY and CDR2 SVGAGI. CDR3 sequence: CASSQQGALGYTF. The CDR3 DNA reads as TGTGCCAGCAGCCAACAGGGGGCGCTTGGCTACACCTTC.

The V gene is TRBV24-1, the J gene TRBJ2-3; 9 bases agree with TRBD2. Germline-derived CDR1 and CDR2 are KGHDR and SFDVKD. The length of the CDR3 is 19 residues. Unmatched junction bases numbered 15, after V lost 3 bases and J lost 3 bases. The DNA for the CDR3 is TGTGCCACCAGTGATCGAGTTACAATTTTAGCGGGAGCGACAGATACGCAGTATTTT. It yields the protein CATSDRVTILAGATDTQYF.

The chain uses TRBV29-1 and TRBJ2-1, with TRBD2 matching 13 bases. Germline V gene lookup returns CDR1 SQVTM and CDR2 ANQGSEA. The CDR3 consists of 18 residues. V shed 6 bases, J shed 0 bases, and the junction held 11 bases outside the gene matches. The CDR3 sequence: CSVPRLAGGPSSYNEQFF. The DNA of the CDR3 is TGCAGCGTACCGAGACTAGCGGGGGGTCCAAGCTCCTACAATGAGCAGTTCTTC.

The chain combines TRBV7-2 with TRBJ2-1; TRBD2 matches at 14 bases. This CDR3 is 17 amino acids long. Trimming cost V 4 bases and J 4 bases; bases outside gene matches: 6. Germline V gene lookup returns CDR1 SGHTA and CDR2 FQGNSA. The CDR3 region is CASSYGTSGGNYNEQFF. As DNA, the CDR3 is TGTGCCAGCAGCTACGGGACTAGCGGGGGAAATTACAATGAGCAGTTCTTC. Based on the CDR3 plus reference TRBV7-2 and TRBJ2-1, the full variable domain is GAGVSQSPSNKVTEKGKDVELRCDPISGHTALYWYRQSLGQGLEFLIYFQGNSAPDKSGLPSDRFSAERTGGSVSTLTIQRTQQEDSAVYLCASSYGTSGGNYNEQFFGPGTRLTVL.

The chain employs TRBV30 and TRBJ2-3; 8 bases are a match to TRBD2. J was trimmed by 7 bases and V by 0 bases; bases with no gene match: 12. The CDR3 length is 16 residues. Germline V gene data show CDR1 as GTSNPN and CDR2 as SVGIG (reference sequence). The CDR3 nucleotides are TGTGCCTGGAGTGTAACGGCCAGCGGGAGCGTCAATACGCAGTATTTT. Translating it yields CAWSVTASGSVNTQYF.

Only a few counts were recorded for this clone. The chain recombines TRBV9 with TRBJ1-6, with D maybe TRBD1 (5 bases). The germline V and J ends were trimmed by 5 bases and 2 bases, with 14 bases remaining between them. The CDR3 spans 16 residues. CDR1 and CDR2 from the germline V gene are SGDLS and YYNGEE. The CDR3 nucleotides read TGTGCCAGCAGACGGCCCTCAGGGACCTATAATTCACCCCTCCACTTT. Protein sequence: CASRRPSGTYNSPLHF.

The J gene is TRBJ1-5, the V gene TRBV2, with D possibly TRBD1 on 6 matching bases. The CDR3 loop spans 15 amino acids. CDR1 is SNHLY, CDR2 FYNNEI, per germline. The V end was cut by 3 bases, the J end by 3 bases, with 12 bases between. The DNA of the CDR3 is TGTGCCAGCAGTGAGTACAGGGCAAACAATCAGCCCCAGCATTTT. Its translation: CASSEYRANNQPQHF. The complete variable domain, with remaining parts taken from reference TRBV2 and TRBJ1-5, reads EPEVTQTPSHQVTQMGQEVILRCVPISNHLYFYWYRQILGQKVEFLVSFYNNEISEKSEIFDDQFSVERPDGSNFTLKIRSTKLEDSAMYFCASSEYRANNQPQHFGDGTRLSIL.

The rearrangement uses TRBV5-1 and TRBJ1-2; D gene unclear. The CDR3 covers 15 residues. CDR1 and CDR2 (germline): SGHRS, YFSETQ. V was cut by 4 bases and J by 8 bases, with 21 bases left in between. The CDR3 reads CASSAAGPLSKGYTF. The CDR3 region has the DNA TGCGCCAGCAGCGCCGCGGGCCCACTTTCGAAAGGCTACACCTTC.

This clone appeared a single time. The rearrangement uses TRBV6-5 and TRBJ1-1; D possibly corresponds to TRBD1 (6 bases). V shed 0 bases and J shed 10 bases, with 18 bases lying between them. The CDR3 loop spans 15 amino acids. The germline V gene encodes CDR1 MNHEY and CDR2 SVGAGI. The CDR3 coding sequence is TGTGCCAGCAGTTACTCTTGGGACACGGAAGGTGTAGCTTTCTTT. As protein: CASSYSWDTEGVAFF.

This clone has more than one count but fewer than ten. The CDR3 bases are TGTGCCTGGAGCGAGGGGGCCGGACTAGCGGCAATTAGGTGGGAGACCCAGTACTTC. Translating gives CAWSEGAGLAAIRWETQYF. V usage is TRBV30 and J usage is TRBJ2-5, with TRBD2 matching 10 bases. Germline V gene lookup returns CDR1 GTSNPN and CDR2 SVGIG (reference sequence). V dropped 3 bases and J dropped 5; count of bases not matched to a gene: 21. The CDR3 runs 19 residues. The whole variable domain, filled in from reference TRBV30 and TRBJ2-5, reads SQTIHQWPATLVQPVGSPLSLECTVEGTSNPNLYWYRQAAGRGLQLLFYSVGIGQISSEVPQNLSASRPQDRQFILSSKKLLLSDSGFYLCAWSEGAGLAAIRWETQYFGPGTRLLVL.

The V and J genes are TRBV30 and TRBJ1-6; possibly TRBD1 for D (6 bases). The length of the CDR3 is 16 residues. CDR1 GTSNPN and CDR2 SVGIG come from the germline V gene (reference sequence). With 4 bases removed from V and 2 bases from J, the gap between germline ends came to 15 bases. CDR3 bases: TGTGCCTGGACCCAAAGGGGGGGCACCTATAATTCACCCCTCCACTTT. This codes for CAWTQRGGTYNSPLHF.

This sequence joins TRBV10-3 and TRBJ1-5; D is possibly TRBD1 (6 bases). The CDR3 covers 14 residues. Germline CDR1 is ENHRY and CDR2 is SYGVKD. With 4 bases removed from V and 4 bases from J, the gap between germline ends came to 11 bases. As DNA, the CDR3 is TGTGCCATCAGTGGACAGGAATCGAATCAGCCCCAGCATTTT. It translates to CAISGQESNQPQHF.

This clone showed up just a few times. The chain recombines TRBV24-1 with TRBJ2-1; 10 nucleotides align to TRBD2. Trimming at V came to 5 bases and at J to 6 bases, leaving 3 bases not matched to a gene. CDR1 and CDR2 from the germline V gene are KGHDR and SFDVKD. The CDR3 contains 14 residues. The CDR3 here is CATSVASGSNEQFF. CDR3 coding DNA: TGTGCCACCAGTGTAGCTAGCGGGAGCAATGAGCAGTTCTTC.

The chain has TRBV5-1 and TRBJ2-3, with 9 nucleotides matching TRBD1. The CDR3 contains 16 residues. Germline CDR1 is SGHRS and CDR2 is YFSETQ. The ends lost 0 bases at V and 6 bases at J; junction bases unmatched: 8. The chain's CDR3 is CASSLAGTGLADTQYF. CDR3 in DNA: TGCGCCAGCAGCTTGGCCGGGACAGGGCTTGCGGATACGCAGTATTTT.